Shown below are 13 T cell receptor beta chains from a single sample sequenced in a study of CD8 T cells in Susac syndrome. Random hexamers primed reverse transcription of roughly 0.5 to 1 ug RNA. MiXCR was run by TCRdb on the immunoSEQ multiplex PCR reads, yielding one entry per CDR3 protein. The table includes roughly 200,000 distinct CDR3 sequences, 85% to 95% detected once. Sequencing was carried out using CD4+ T cells from PBMCs. These receptor sequences come from a human donor with Susac syndrome.

This clonotype was seen just once. This chain uses TRBV18 with TRBJ2-7; TRBD1 matches 9 bases. The germline gives CDR1 KGHSH, CDR2 LQKENI. The CDR3 sequence is 16 residues long. Trimming removed 2 bases from V and 2 bases from J; junction bases left unmatched: 7. CDR3: CASSPKERDRAYEQYF. The CDR3 nucleotides are TGTGCCAGCTCACCAAAGGAGAGGGACAGGGCCTACGAGCAGTACTTC.

The genes are TRBV29-1 and TRBJ2-4, with D unresolved. Germline V lookup: CDR1 SQVTM, CDR2 ANQGSEA. The V end was cut by 3 bases, the J end by 9 bases, with 6 bases between. The length of the CDR3 is 10 residues. DNA of the CDR3: TGCAGCGTTGACAACGGCATTCAGTACTTC. Residues: CSVDNGIQYF.

This clonotype appeared once. CDR3 sequence reads: CSARNRVQETQYF. CDR3 bases: TGCAGTGCTCGGAACAGGGTCCAAGAGACCCAGTACTTC. The chain carries TRBV20-1 and TRBJ2-5; D may be TRBD1 (6 bases). This CDR3 comprises 13 residues. Trimming left V 5 bases short and J 1 base short, with 11 bases between. Germline V gene sequence: CDR1 DFQATT, CDR2 SNEGSKA (reference sequence).

The V gene is TRBV27, the J gene TRBJ2-1; D gene ambiguous. Germline V gene sequence: CDR1 MNHEY, CDR2 SMNVEV (reference sequence). The CDR3 has 11 amino acids. The V end lost 7 bases, the J end lost 3 bases, and 4 bases lay between the germline ends. CDR3 protein: CASTDYNEQFF. In DNA form, the CDR3 reads TGTGCCAGCACGGACTACAATGAGCAGTTCTTC.

V is TRBV29-1 and J is TRBJ2-5, with D perhaps TRBD2 (5 bases). The V end lost 3 bases, the J end lost 7 bases, and 12 bases lay between the germline ends. Looked up from germline, CDR1 is SQVTM and CDR2 is ANQGSEA. CDR3 length: 12 amino acids. Here the CDR3 DNA reads TGCAGCGTTGAGGTCCCCCGGGGGACCCAGTACTTC. It yields the protein CSVEVPRGTQYF. The entire variable domain, with the rest obtained from reference TRBV29-1 and TRBJ2-5, is as follows: SAVISQKPSRDICQRGTSLTIQCQVDSQVTMMFWYRQQPGQSLTLIATANQGSEATYESGFVIDKFPISRPNLTFSTLTVSNMSPEDSSIYLCSVEVPRGTQYFGPGTRLLVL.

CDR3 loop: CAISDRQETQYF. The CDR3 bases are TGTGCCATCAGTGACAGACAAGAGACCCAGTACTTC. The rearrangement uses TRBV10-3 and TRBJ2-5; D ambiguous. CDR3 length: 12 residues. Looked up from germline, CDR1 is ENHRY and CDR2 is SYGVKD. Trimming stripped 3 bases from V and 2 bases from J, with 4 bases between.

About this clonotype itself: No DNA is shown, since the ends of the CDR3 on it are uncertain; the CDR3 is the one TCRdb lists. V is TRBV12-3 or TRBV12-4 and J is TRBJ2-2; the table's D call, TRBD1, has no DNA check behind it. The CDR3 has 15 residues if both end residues are counted. CDR3 loop: CATCANRDGTGELFF.

The chain is built from TRBV20-1 and TRBJ2-3; TRBD2 is a possible D gene (6 bases). The CDR3 sequence is 15 residues long. Germline loops: CDR1 DFQATT, CDR2 SNEGSKA (reference sequence). The V end was cut by 0 bases, the J end by 6 bases, with 16 bases between. The chain's CDR3 is CSARDHPGGRDTQYF. CDR3 bases: TGCAGTGCTAGAGATCATCCCGGGGGACGGGATACGCAGTATTTT.

This chain connects TRBV15 to TRBJ2-7; D is perhaps TRBD1 (6 bases). The CDR3 spans 15 residues. CDR1 is LNHNV, CDR2 YYDKDF, per germline (reference sequence). Deletions cut 3 bases from V and 2 bases from J, with 14 bases between. CDR3 sequence reads: CATSSVLGQPYEQYF. CDR3 nucleotides: TGTGCCACCAGCAGCGTCCTCGGACAGCCCTACGAGCAGTACTTC.

The rearrangement joins TRBV4-3 to TRBJ2-2; TRBD1 agrees at 10 bases. CDR1 and CDR2 from the germline V gene are LGHNA and YSLEER. Losses at the gene ends were 1 base for V and 4 bases for J; bases not matched to a gene: 6. This CDR3 region has 17 residues. CDR3 DNA: TGCGCCAGCAGCCAAGCTATGACAGGGGGCGGCACCGGGGAGCTGTTTTTT. Translated: CASSQAMTGGGTGELFF.

This rearrangement joins TRBV7-3 to TRBJ2-2; the D is unclear. Trimming cost V 2 bases and J 5 bases, with 6 bases left between them. Germline lookup yields CDR1 SGHTA and CDR2 FQGTGA. The CDR3 is made up of 13 amino acids. CDR3 DNA: TGTGCCAGCAGCTTAGGGGAAACCGGGGAGCTGTTTTTT. This encodes CASSLGETGELFF.

The rearrangement joins TRBV20-1 to TRBJ2-3; 10 bases are a match to TRBD2. This CDR3 is built from 13 residues. V shed 5 bases and J 4 bases; nucleotides not matched to a gene: 3. The germline CDR1 and CDR2 sequences are DFQATT and SNEGSKA (reference sequence). The CDR3 loop is CSARTSGADTQYF. The CDR3 coding sequence is TGCAGTGCTCGAACTAGCGGGGCAGATACGCAGTATTTT.

The chain has TRBV27 and TRBJ1-5; 8 bases line up with TRBD1. The germline V gene encodes CDR1 MNHEY and CDR2 SMNVEV (reference sequence). This CDR3 comprises 15 residues. V shed 6 bases, J shed 7 bases, and the junction held 11 bases outside the gene matches. The CDR3 sequence: CASSLQGQDGQPQHF. The CDR3 coding sequence is TGTGCCAGCAGCCTACAGGGACAGGATGGACAGCCCCAGCATTTT.